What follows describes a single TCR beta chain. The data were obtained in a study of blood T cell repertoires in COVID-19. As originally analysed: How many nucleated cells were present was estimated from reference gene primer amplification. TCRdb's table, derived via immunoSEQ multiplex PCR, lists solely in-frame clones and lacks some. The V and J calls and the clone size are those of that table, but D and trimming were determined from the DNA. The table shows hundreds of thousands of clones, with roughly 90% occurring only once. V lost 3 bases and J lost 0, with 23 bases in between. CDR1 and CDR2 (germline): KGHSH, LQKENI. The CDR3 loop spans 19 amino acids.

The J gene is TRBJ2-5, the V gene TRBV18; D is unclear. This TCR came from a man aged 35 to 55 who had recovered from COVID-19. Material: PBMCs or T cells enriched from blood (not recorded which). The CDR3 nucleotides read TGTGCCAGCTCACCGAAAATTCCTGTAGCATTCCGACACCAAGAGACCCAGTACTTC. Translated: CASSPKIPVAFRHQETQYF.